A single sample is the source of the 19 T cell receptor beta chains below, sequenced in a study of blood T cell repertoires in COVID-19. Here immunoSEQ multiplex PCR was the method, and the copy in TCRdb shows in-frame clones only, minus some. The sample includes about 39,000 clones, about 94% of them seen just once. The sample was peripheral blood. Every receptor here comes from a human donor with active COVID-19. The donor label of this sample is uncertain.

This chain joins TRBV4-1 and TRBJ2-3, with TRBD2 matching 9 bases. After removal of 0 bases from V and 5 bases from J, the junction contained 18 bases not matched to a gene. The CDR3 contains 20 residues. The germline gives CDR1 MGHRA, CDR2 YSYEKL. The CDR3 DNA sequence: TGCGCCAGCAGCCAAGATCACAGCGGGGGGAGCTTTTTAATGGGAGATACGCAGTATTTT. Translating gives CASSQDHSGGSFLMGDTQYF.

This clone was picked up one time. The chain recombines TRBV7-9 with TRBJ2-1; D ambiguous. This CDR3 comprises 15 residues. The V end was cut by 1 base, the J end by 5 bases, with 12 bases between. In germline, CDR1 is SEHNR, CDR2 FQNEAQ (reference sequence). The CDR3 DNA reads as TGTGCCAGCAGCTTAGTTGCCTACAGCAACAATGAGCAGTTCTTC. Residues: CASSLVAYSNNEQFF.

CDR3 amino acids: CASSLDSSYEQYF. The DNA for the CDR3 is TGTGCCAGCAGTTTGGACAGCTCCTACGAGCAGTACTTC. The chain carries TRBV2 and TRBJ2-7; TRBD1 is a possible D gene (6 bases). Per germline, CDR1 SNHLY and CDR2 FYNNEI. V was trimmed by 5 bases and J by 0 bases, leaving 8 bases between them. There are 13 residues in the CDR3. The whole variable domain, remainder taken from reference TRBV2 and TRBJ2-7, is EPEVTQTPSHQVTQMGQEVILRCVPISNHLYFYWYRQILGQKVEFLVSFYNNEISEKSEIFDDQFSVERPDGSNFTLKIRSTKLEDSAMYFCASSLDSSYEQYFGPGTRLTVT.

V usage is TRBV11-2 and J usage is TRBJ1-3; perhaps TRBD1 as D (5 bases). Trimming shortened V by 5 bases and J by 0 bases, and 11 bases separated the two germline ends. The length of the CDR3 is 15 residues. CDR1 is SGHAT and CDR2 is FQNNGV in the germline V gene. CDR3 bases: TGTGCCAGCAGCGCCACAGGTGCCTCTGGAAACACCATATATTTT. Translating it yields CASSATGASGNTIYF.

The CDR3 region is CASTQVGLAETQYF. DNA for the CDR3: TGTGCCAGCACCCAAGTTGGGCTAGCGGAGACCCAGTACTTC. The chain carries TRBV2 and TRBJ2-5, with D tentatively TRBD2 (6 bases). Deletions cut 7 bases from V and 5 bases from J, with 17 bases between. This CDR3 region has 14 residues. CDR1 and CDR2 (germline): SNHLY, FYNNEI.

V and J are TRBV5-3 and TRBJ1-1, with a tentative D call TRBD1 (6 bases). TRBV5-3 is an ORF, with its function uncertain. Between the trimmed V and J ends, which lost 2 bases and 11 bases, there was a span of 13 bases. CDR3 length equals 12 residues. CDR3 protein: CARSLHKGVAFF. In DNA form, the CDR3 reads TGTGCCAGAAGCTTACACAAGGGGGTGGCTTTCTTT.

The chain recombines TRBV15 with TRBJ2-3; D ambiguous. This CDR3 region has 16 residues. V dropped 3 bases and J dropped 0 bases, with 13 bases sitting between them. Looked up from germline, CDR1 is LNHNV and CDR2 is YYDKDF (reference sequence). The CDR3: CATSRGQKSSTDTQYF. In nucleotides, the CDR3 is TGTGCCACCAGCAGGGGCCAGAAGTCTAGCACAGATACGCAGTATTTT.

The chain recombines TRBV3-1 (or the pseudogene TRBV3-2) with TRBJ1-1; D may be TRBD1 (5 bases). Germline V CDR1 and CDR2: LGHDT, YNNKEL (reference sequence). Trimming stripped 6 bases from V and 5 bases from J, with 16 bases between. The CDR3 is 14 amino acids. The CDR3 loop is CASSQTESRTEAFF. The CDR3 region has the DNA TGTGCCAGCAGTCAGACAGAGAGTCGGACTGAAGCTTTCTTT.

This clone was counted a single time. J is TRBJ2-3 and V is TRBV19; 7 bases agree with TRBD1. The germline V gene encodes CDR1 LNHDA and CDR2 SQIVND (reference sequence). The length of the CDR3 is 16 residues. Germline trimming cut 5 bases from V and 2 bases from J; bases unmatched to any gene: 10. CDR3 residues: CASSGRTGANTDTQYF. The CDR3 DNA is TGTGCCAGTAGTGGACGCACAGGGGCCAACACAGATACGCAGTATTTT.

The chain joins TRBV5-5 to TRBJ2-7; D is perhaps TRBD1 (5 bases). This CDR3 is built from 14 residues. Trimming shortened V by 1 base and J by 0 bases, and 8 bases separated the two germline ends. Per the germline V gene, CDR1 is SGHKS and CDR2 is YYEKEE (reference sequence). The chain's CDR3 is CASSLYRYSYEQYF. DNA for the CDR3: TGTGCCAGCAGCTTGTACAGGTACTCCTACGAGCAGTACTTC.

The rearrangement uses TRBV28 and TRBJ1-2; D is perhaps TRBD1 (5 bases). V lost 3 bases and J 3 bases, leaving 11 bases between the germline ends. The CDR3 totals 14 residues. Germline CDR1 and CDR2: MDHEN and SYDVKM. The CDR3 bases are TGTGCCAGCAGTTTCCTAGGGACTCACTATGGCTACACCTTC. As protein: CASSFLGTHYGYTF.

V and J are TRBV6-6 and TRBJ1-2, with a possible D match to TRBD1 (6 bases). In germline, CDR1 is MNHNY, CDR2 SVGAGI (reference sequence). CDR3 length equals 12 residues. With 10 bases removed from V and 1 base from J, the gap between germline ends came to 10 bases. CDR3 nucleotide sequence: TGTGCCACGGACAGAGTTAACTATGGCTACACCTTC. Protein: CATDRVNYGYTF.

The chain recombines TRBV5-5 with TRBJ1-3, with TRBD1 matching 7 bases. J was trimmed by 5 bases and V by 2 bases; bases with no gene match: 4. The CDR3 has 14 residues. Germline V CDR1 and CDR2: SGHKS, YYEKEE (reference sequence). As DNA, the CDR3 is TGTGCCAGCAGCTTCGACAGGGAAAGAAACACCATATATTTT. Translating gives CASSFDRERNTIYF.

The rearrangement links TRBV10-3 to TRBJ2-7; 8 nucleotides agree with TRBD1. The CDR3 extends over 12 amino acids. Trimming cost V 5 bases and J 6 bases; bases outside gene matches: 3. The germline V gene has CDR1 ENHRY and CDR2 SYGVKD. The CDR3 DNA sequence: TGTGCCATCAGTTCCGGGACAGGCGAGCAGTACTTC. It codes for CAISSGTGEQYF.

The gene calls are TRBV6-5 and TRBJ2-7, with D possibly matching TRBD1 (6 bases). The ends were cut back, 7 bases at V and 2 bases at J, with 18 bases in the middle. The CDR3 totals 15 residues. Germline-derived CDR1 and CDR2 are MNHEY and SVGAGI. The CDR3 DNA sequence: TGTGCCAGCAAGAGGGGGTTAGTTACTCCCTACGAGCAGTACTTC. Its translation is CASKRGLVTPYEQYF.

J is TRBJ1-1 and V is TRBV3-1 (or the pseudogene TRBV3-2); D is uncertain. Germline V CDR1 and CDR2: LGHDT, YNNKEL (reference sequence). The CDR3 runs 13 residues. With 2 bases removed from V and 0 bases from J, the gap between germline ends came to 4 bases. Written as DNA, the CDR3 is TGTGCCAGCAGCCAATTAGTGAACACTGAAGCTTTCTTT. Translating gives CASSQLVNTEAFF.

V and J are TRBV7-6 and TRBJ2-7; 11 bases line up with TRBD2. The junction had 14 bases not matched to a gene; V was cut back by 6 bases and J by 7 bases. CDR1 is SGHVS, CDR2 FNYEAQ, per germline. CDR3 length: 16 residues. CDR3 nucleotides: TGTGCCAGCAGGGGAAATTCCGGGACTAGCGGCGGGGAGCAGTACTTC. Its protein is CASRGNSGTSGGEQYF. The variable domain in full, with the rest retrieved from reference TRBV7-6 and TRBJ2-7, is GAGVSQSPRYKVTKRGQDVALRCDPISGHVSLYWYRQALGQGPEFLTYFNYEAQQDKSGLPNDRFSAERPEGSISTLTIQRTEQRDSAMYRCASRGNSGTSGGEQYFGPGTRLTVT.

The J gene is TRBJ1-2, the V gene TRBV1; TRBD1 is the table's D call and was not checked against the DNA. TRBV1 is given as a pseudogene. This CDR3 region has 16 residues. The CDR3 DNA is TGCACCAGCAGACACAGGACAGGGCCCAGAGCAGGGGGCTACACCTTC. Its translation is CTSRHRTGPRAGGYTF.

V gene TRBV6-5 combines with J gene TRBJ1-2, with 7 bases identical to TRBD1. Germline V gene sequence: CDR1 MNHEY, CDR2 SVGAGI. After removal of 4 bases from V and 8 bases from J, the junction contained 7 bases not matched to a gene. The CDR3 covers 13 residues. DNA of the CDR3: TGTGCCAGCAGTTTCCGGGACAGAGAAGGCTACACCTTC. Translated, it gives CASSFRDREGYTF.